The rows below give T cell receptor beta chains drawn from one sample of a study of blood T cell repertoires in COVID-19. Assay used: immunoSEQ multiplex PCR; TCRdb lists only in-frame clones, some missing. The data hold more than 150,000 clones, with 90% observed a single time. The sequenced sample consisted of peripheral blood. The receptors stem from a man aged 50-60 years with acute or convalescent COVID-19. Both conserved end residues are part of each CDR3. D genes are given only for firm matches. A row's size may be missing; if present it is once, few, many or a size class.

TRBJ1-6	TRBV19	.	.	TGTGCCAGTAGTATAGACAGGGCCACGAGTTCACCCCTCCACTTT	CASSIDRATSSPLHF
TRBJ2-2	TRBV4-2	.	.	TGTGCCAGCAGCCAGAAGGCGGACACCGGGGAGCTGTTTTTT	CASSQKADTGELFF
TRBJ1-1	TRBV18	.	TRBD1	TGTGCCAGCTCACCGGGACAGGCGAACACTGAAGCTTTCTTT	CASSPGQANTEAFF
TRBJ2-1	TRBV6-2/TRBV6-3	.	.	TGTGCCAGCAGTTACACCACGGGAGACGAGCAGTTCTTC	CASSYTTGDEQFF
TRBJ1-6	TRBV2	.	TRBD1	TGTGCCAGCAGTGAAAGTAAGGGACAGTTGTATTCACCCCTCCACTTT	CASSESKGQLYSPLHF
TRBJ1-2	TRBV5-8	.	TRBD1	TGTGCCAGCAGCTACGGACAGGAACCTAACTATGGCTACACCTTC	CASSYGQEPNYGYTF
TRBJ2-1	TRBV2	.	TRBD2	TGTGCCAGCAGTGAAGAGCGGGGCTTTTACAATGAGCAGTTCTTC	CASSEERGFYNEQFF
TRBJ1-1	TRBV6-6	.	.	TGTGCCAGCAGTTATCAGGTCTTGGGCACTGAAGCTTTCTTT	CASSYQVLGTEAFF
TRBJ2-7	TRBV7-3	.	.	TGTGCCAGCAGCTTAGGGGAGCTCTACGAGCAGTACTTC	CASSLGELYEQYF
TRBJ2-3	TRBV6-2/TRBV6-3	.	.	TGTGCCAGCAGTTACGGAGGAGGAGGGAATACGCAGTATTTT	CASSYGGGGNTQYF
TRBJ2-3	TRBV24-1	.	.	TGTGCCACCAGTGATTTGGGGGGGACAGATCCAGATACGCAGTATTTT	CATSDLGGTDPDTQYF
TRBJ2-1	TRBV24-1	.	TRBD1	TGTGCCACCAGTGATTTTAGAGGGGGCAGGGGCAATGAGCAGTTCTTC	CATSDFRGGRGNEQFF
TRBJ1-5	TRBV28	.	.	TGTGCCAGCACCTTTAGCAATCAGCCCCAGCATTTT	CASTFSNQPQHF
TRBJ1-4	TRBV18	.	TRBD1	TGTGCCAGCTCACCCGGGACAGGTGAAAAACTGTTTTTT	CASSPGTGEKLFF
TRBJ2-7	TRBV6-5	once	.	TGTGCCAGCATCGAGGCCCTAGACGAGCAGTACTTC	CASIEALDEQYF